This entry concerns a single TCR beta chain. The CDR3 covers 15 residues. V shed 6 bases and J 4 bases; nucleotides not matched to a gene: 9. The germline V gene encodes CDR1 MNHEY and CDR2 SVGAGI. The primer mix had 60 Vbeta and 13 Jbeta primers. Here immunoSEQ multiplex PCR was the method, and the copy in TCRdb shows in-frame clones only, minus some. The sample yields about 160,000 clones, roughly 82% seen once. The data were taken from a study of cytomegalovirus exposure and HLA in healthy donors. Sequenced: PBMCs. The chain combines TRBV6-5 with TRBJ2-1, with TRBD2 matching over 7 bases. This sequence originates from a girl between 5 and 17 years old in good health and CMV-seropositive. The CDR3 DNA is TGTGCCAGCAGAACAAGCGGGACCCAATACAATGAGCAGTTCTTC. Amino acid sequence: CASRTSGTQYNEQFF.